The 22 T cell receptor beta chains listed next were all sequenced from one sample in a study of long-term antiretroviral therapy in people with HIV. immunoSEQ v3.0 was run at survey level. Assay: immunoSEQ multiplex PCR; the TCRdb copy retains only in-frame clones and omits some. The sample holds some 29,000 clones, 75% to 90% seen once. Sequencing was performed on unsorted PBMCs, taken 3.2 years before starting antiretroviral therapy. These receptors all come from a man in his fifties or sixties with HIV.

The chain carries TRBV7-8 and TRBJ2-7, with 7 bases that match TRBD2. Trimming cost V 5 bases and J 1 base; bases outside gene matches: 8. The CDR3 is 15 amino acids. Germline V gene data show CDR1 as SGHVS and CDR2 as FQNEAQ. The CDR3 region has the DNA TGTGCCAGCAGCCTCCGGACTAGTGCTTCCTACGAGCAGTACTTC. Protein: CASSLRTSASYEQYF.

The DNA of the CDR3 is TGTGCCAGCAGTTTACAGGGGTCCTCCAATAATGAAAAACTGTTTTTT. Its protein product is CASSLQGSSNNEKLFF. The J gene is TRBJ1-4, the V gene TRBV28, with D maybe TRBD1 (6 bases). Deletions cut 2 bases from V and 4 bases from J, with 14 bases between. The CDR3 has 16 amino acids. Germline CDR1 is MDHEN and CDR2 is SYDVKM.

This rearrangement joins TRBV7-9 to TRBJ2-1; D is ambiguous. The germline V and J ends were trimmed by 5 bases and 3 bases, with 5 bases remaining between them. Germline lookup yields CDR1 SEHNR and CDR2 FQNEAQ (reference sequence). This CDR3 has 12 amino acids. The CDR3 loop is CASSPSYNEQFF. Here the CDR3 DNA reads TGTGCCAGCAGCCCAAGCTACAATGAGCAGTTCTTC.

This chain uses TRBV5-1 with TRBJ2-7; D is ambiguous. V lost 0 bases and J lost 1, with 8 bases in between. The CDR3 extends over 14 amino acids. Germline-derived CDR1 and CDR2 are SGHRS and YFSETQ. The CDR3 loop is CASSLGSASYEQYF. CDR3 in DNA: TGCGCCAGCAGCTTGGGATCGGCTTCCTACGAGCAGTACTTC.

The V call is TRBV4-1, the J call TRBJ2-1; D is unresolved. The CDR3 loop spans 17 amino acids. Looked up from germline, CDR1 is MGHRA and CDR2 is YSYEKL. The germline V and J ends were trimmed by 4 bases and 2 bases, with 18 bases remaining between them. In DNA form, the CDR3 reads TGCGCCAGCAGCCTAAAGAGGACGATTATTACCTACAATGAGCAGTTCTTC. Residues: CASSLKRTIITYNEQFF.

The chain combines TRBV5-1 with TRBJ1-2, with D tentatively TRBD1 (6 bases). Germline V gene lookup returns CDR1 SGHRS and CDR2 YFSETQ. This CDR3 comprises 14 residues. Trimming pared 6 bases from V and 4 bases from J, leaving 16 bases between. For the CDR3, the DNA is TGCGCCAGCAACCAGGGGCGGACGGGCTATGGCTACACCTTC. This encodes CASNQGRTGYGYTF.

This chain connects TRBV7-3 to TRBJ2-7; TRBD1 aligns across 9 bases. Per germline, CDR1 SGHTA and CDR2 FQGTGA. Trimming took 4 bases from V and 7 from J; bases not matched to a gene: 5. This CDR3 is 13 amino acids long. CDR3 DNA: TGTGCCAGCAGCTCCGGGACAGGGTATGAGCAGTACTTC. Protein: CASSSGTGYEQYF.

The CDR3 nucleotides are TGTGCCAGCAGCCAACTTGGACGGATGAACACTGAAGCTTTCTTT. Protein product: CASSQLGRMNTEAFF. This chain joins TRBV14 and TRBJ1-1, with D unclear. The CDR3 contains 15 residues. V lost 2 bases to trimming and J lost 0 bases, with 10 bases between them. Germline V gene sequence: CDR1 SGHDN, CDR2 FVKESK.

This clone has a handful of counts. The CDR3 region is CASSPLGAYEQYF. DNA of the CDR3: TGTGCCAGCTCACCACTCGGGGCCTACGAGCAGTACTTC. The chain carries TRBV18 and TRBJ2-7, with TRBD2 as a possible D gene (5 bases). The CDR3 totals 13 residues. V lost 1 base to trimming and J lost 2 bases, with 6 bases between them. Germline V gene data show CDR1 as KGHSH and CDR2 as LQKENI.

The chain recombines TRBV11-2 with TRBJ2-2, with no clear D. CDR1 is SGHAT, CDR2 FQNNGV, per germline. Trimming pared 4 bases from V and 5 bases from J, leaving 20 bases between. The CDR3 totals 17 residues. CDR3 sequence reads: CASSSIPEGLRTGELFF. In nucleotides, the CDR3 is TGTGCCAGCAGCTCCATACCGGAAGGGTTAAGGACCGGGGAGCTGTTTTTT.

The CDR3 reads CASSFGTAGQPQHF. The CDR3 bases are TGTGCCAGCAGCTTCGGGACAGCTGGACAGCCCCAGCATTTT. The chain has TRBV7-9 and TRBJ1-5; 7 bases are shared with TRBD1. The CDR3 is made up of 14 amino acids. J was trimmed by 7 bases and V by 3 bases; bases with no gene match: 6. The germline gives CDR1 SEHNR, CDR2 FQNEAQ (reference sequence).

The chain carries TRBV9 and TRBJ2-1, with 7 bases identical to TRBD2. Germline trimming cut 0 bases from V and 2 bases from J; bases unmatched to any gene: 2. CDR1 and CDR2 from the germline V gene are SGDLS and YYNGEE. The length of the CDR3 is 15 residues. The CDR3 region has the DNA TGTGCCAGCAGCGTAGAGGGAGGGACCTACAATGAGCAGTTCTTC. It encodes CASSVEGGTYNEQFF.

This chain joins TRBV5-6 and TRBJ1-5; the D is unclear. The CDR3 is 14 amino acids. With 0 bases removed from V and 6 bases from J, the gap between germline ends came to 10 bases. Germline lookup yields CDR1 SGHDT and CDR2 YYEEEE. The CDR3 protein is CASSLAGPRQPQHF. The CDR3 coding sequence is TGTGCCAGCAGCTTGGCAGGTCCGCGTCAGCCCCAGCATTTT.

This clone has just one count. The genes are TRBV5-1 and TRBJ2-1; D ambiguous. V lost 2 bases and J 5 bases, leaving 17 bases between the germline ends. The germline V gene has CDR1 SGHRS and CDR2 YFSETQ. The CDR3 sequence is 16 residues long. The CDR3 loop is CASSFSGTRLNNEQFF. The CDR3 nucleotides are TGCGCCAGCAGCTTTTCGGGTACAAGATTAAACAATGAGCAGTTCTTC. Full variable domain (outside the CDR3, taken from reference TRBV5-1 and TRBJ2-1): KAGVTQTPRYLIKTRGQQVTLSCSPISGHRSVSWYQQTPGQGLQFLFEYFSETQRNKGNFPGRFSGRQFSNSRSEMNVSTLELGDSALYLCASSFSGTRLNNEQFFGPGTRLTVL.

The chain joins TRBV30 to TRBJ2-5; D is ambiguous. V was cut by 2 bases and J by 8 bases, with 6 bases left in between. This CDR3 spans 10 amino acids. CDR1 and CDR2 (germline): GTSNPN, SVGIG (reference sequence). CDR3 in amino acids: CAWSSETQYF. The CDR3 DNA sequence: TGTGCCTGGAGTAGCGAAACCCAGTACTTC.

The CDR3 protein is CASSLGFARGLSTGELFF. Here the CDR3 DNA reads TGCGCCAGCAGCTTGGGCTTCGCCAGAGGTTTGAGCACCGGGGAGCTGTTTTTT. The chain joins TRBV5-1 to TRBJ2-2; D is uncertain. V was shortened by 0 bases and J by 4 bases, with 19 bases between the two germline ends. The CDR3 extends over 18 amino acids. From germline, CDR1 is SGHRS and CDR2 YFSETQ.

V is TRBV7-8 and J is TRBJ2-5, with unresolved D. The CDR3 is made up of 12 amino acids. Germline CDR1 and CDR2: SGHVS and FQNEAQ. V was pared by 5 bases and J by 4 bases, with 8 bases between. The CDR3 coding sequence is TGTGCCAGCAGCCCAGTGACAGAGACCCAGTACTTC. It yields the protein CASSPVTETQYF.

The chain joins TRBV18 to TRBJ1-5; 7 positions agree with TRBD1. Germline lookup yields CDR1 KGHSH and CDR2 LQKENI. The CDR3 has 16 residues. After removal of 2 bases from V and 4 bases from J, the junction contained 8 bases not matched to a gene. The CDR3 protein is CASSPSLSGGNQPQHF. The CDR3 DNA follows: TGTGCCAGCTCACCAAGTTTGTCAGGGGGAAATCAGCCCCAGCATTTT.

The chain uses TRBV6-1 and TRBJ2-1; tentative D call: TRBD1 (6 bases). Trimming took 7 bases from V and 0 from J, leaving 13 bases between them. The CDR3 spans 15 residues. Germline CDR1 MNHNS, CDR2 SASEGT. The CDR3 reads CASTGQTYSYNEQFF. The CDR3 DNA reads as TGTGCCAGCACCGGACAGACTTACTCCTACAATGAGCAGTTCTTC.

This chain connects TRBV19 to TRBJ2-7; 7 positions agree with TRBD2. The CDR3 has 13 residues. CDR1 is LNHDA, CDR2 SQIVND, per germline (reference sequence). Unmatched junction bases numbered 2, after V lost 3 bases and J lost 3 bases. The CDR3 DNA reads as TGTGCCAGTAGTATGGGAGGGATCTACGAGCAGTACTTC. Translation: CASSMGGIYEQYF.

V usage is TRBV27 and J usage is TRBJ1-2; D not certain. Germline-derived CDR1 and CDR2 are MNHEY and SMNVEV (reference sequence). This CDR3 has 14 amino acids. V lost 3 bases and J 2 bases, leaving 10 bases between the germline ends. The CDR3 spells CASSFGKWNYGYTF. The CDR3 nucleotides read TGTGCCAGCAGTTTCGGGAAGTGGAACTATGGCTACACCTTC.

The CDR3 coding sequence is TGTGCCAGCAGTTACTCGGGACCGGAGACAGATACGCAGTATTTT. This sequence encodes CASSYSGPETDTQYF. The V and J genes are TRBV6-5 and TRBJ2-3; D possibly matches TRBD1 or TRBD2 (5 bases each). The V and J ends lost 0 bases and 3 bases respectively, with 10 bases between them. The CDR3 is made up of 15 amino acids. Germline CDR1 is MNHEY and CDR2 is SVGAGI.